This T cell receptor beta chain was identified in a study of cytomegalovirus exposure and HLA in healthy donors. The count of this clone is one. The data were produced by immunoSEQ multiplex PCR, yet TCRdb's version contains in-frame clones alone and is incomplete. The sample shows 130,000 or so clones, under 90% of them seen only once. Trimming took 4 bases from V and 1 from J, leaving 13 bases between them. Germline loops: CDR1 LGHNA, CDR2 YSLEER. The CDR3 consists of 15 residues. The chain carries TRBV4-3 and TRBJ1-1; D not certain. This receptor was taken from a man between 25 and 39 years old in good health and CMV-seronegative. The sample taken for sequencing was PBMCs. The DNA for the CDR3 is TGCGCCAGCAGCCCCCCCGGCAGGCCGAACACTGAAGCTTTCTTT. It encodes CASSPPGRPNTEAFF.